Presented here are 26 T cell receptor beta chains from one specimen sequenced in a study of cytomegalovirus exposure and HLA in healthy donors (dated by TCRdb to 2015 to 2018). Library generation was performed with the immunoSEQ multiplex PCR assay. For the multiplex PCR, a mixture combining 60 forward primers for TCR Vbeta segments and 13 reverse primers for TCR Jbeta segments was used. The table was pulled from immuneACCESS by TCRdb, which kept in-frame rearrangements only. Such tables lose some clones; where checked, under half of the loss comes from unresolved V genes, and the rest has no known cause. This sample has about 140,000 clones in its table, and around 77% of those were observed once. The biggest ten clones account for roughly 2% of the sample. The sample consisted of PBMCs. All receptors derive from a man aged 25 to 45 in good health and CMV-seronegative.

The V and J genes are TRBV5-6 and TRBJ1-5; D is unresolved. V lost 3 bases and J lost 6, with 13 bases in between. This CDR3 spans 14 amino acids. CDR1 and CDR2 (germline): SGHDT, YYEEEE. The CDR3 reads CASSSRSGFQPQHF. As DNA, the CDR3 is TGTGCCAGCAGCTCCAGATCAGGTTTTCAGCCCCAGCATTTT.

The gene calls are TRBV19 and TRBJ2-3, with TRBD2 matching 9 bases. V shed 5 bases, J shed 3 bases, and the junction held 9 bases outside the gene matches. CDR3 length: 16 amino acids. Germline V gene data show CDR1 as LNHDA and CDR2 as SQIVND (reference sequence). CDR3 residues: CASSVLAGRLTDTQYF. The CDR3 bases are TGTGCCAGTAGTGTTCTAGCGGGACGCTTAACAGATACGCAGTATTTT.

The V and J genes are TRBV6-1 and TRBJ1-2, with TRBD1 as a possible D gene (5 bases). V was cut by 1 base and J by 7 bases, with 13 bases left in between. This CDR3 spans 14 amino acids. The germline gives CDR1 MNHNS, CDR2 SASEGT. Here the CDR3 reads CASSEGGGPTGYTF. CDR3 in DNA: TGTGCCAGCAGTGAAGGGGGGGGACCTACTGGCTACACCTTC.

The genes are TRBV5-8 and TRBJ1-2; D possibly corresponds to TRBD1 (6 bases). This CDR3 contains 14 residues. Deletions cut 0 bases from V and 4 bases from J, with 10 bases between. CDR1 and CDR2 (germline): SGHTS, YDEGEE. This CDR3 is CASSLVGDTYGYTF. The CDR3 DNA reads TGTGCCAGCAGCTTGGTCGGGGACACCTATGGCTACACCTTC.

Comments on this clone: Its ends do not fully match the called genes, so a read error is possible. V usage is TRBV6-1 and J usage is TRBJ1-2; possible D gene TRBD1, 6 bases. Germline CDR1 reads MNHNS; CDR2 reads SASEGT. This CDR3 is built from 15 residues. CDR3 in amino acids: CASSDTGTWDYGYPF. The CDR3, as DNA: TGTGCCAGCAGTGATACCGGGACATGGGACTATGGCTACCCCTTC.

This chain joins TRBV19 and TRBJ1-1; D remains ambiguous. Trimming cost V 2 bases and J 3 bases, with 19 bases left between them. CDR3 length equals 17 residues. CDR1 is LNHDA and CDR2 is SQIVND in the germline V gene (reference sequence). In DNA form, the CDR3 reads TGTGCCAGTAGTATATCTTTAAGGAGGGCATTGGACACTGAAGCTTTCTTT. It translates to CASSISLRRALDTEAFF.

In this sample, this clone turned up a few times. This chain uses TRBV5-6 with TRBJ1-6; no clear D. This CDR3 contains 13 residues. CDR1 SGHDT and CDR2 YYEEEE come from the germline V gene. V was pared by 0 bases and J by 7 bases, with 5 bases between. CDR3 protein: CASSLAGNSPLHF. The CDR3 bases are TGTGCCAGCAGCTTGGCCGGGAATTCACCCCTCCACTTT. The full variable domain, its missing parts supplied by reference TRBV5-6 and TRBJ1-6, is DAGVTQSPTHLIKTRGQQVTLRCSPKSGHDTVSWYQQALGQGPQFIFQYYEEEERQRGNFPDRFSGHQFPNYSSELNVNALLLGDSALYLCASSLAGNSPLHFGNGTRLTVT.

The J gene is TRBJ2-7, the V gene TRBV27; perhaps TRBD2 as D (5 bases). Per germline, CDR1 MNHEY and CDR2 SMNVEV (reference sequence). The CDR3 consists of 15 residues. V dropped 2 bases and J dropped 6 bases, with 17 bases sitting between them. CDR3: CASSLVSRGIGEQYF. CDR3 in DNA: TGTGCCAGCAGTTTAGTTTCTCGGGGTATCGGCGAGCAGTACTTC.

The rearrangement links TRBV27 to TRBJ2-1; D is unclear. There are 14 residues in the CDR3. V was pared by 8 bases and J by 0 bases, with 11 bases between. CDR1 and CDR2 (germline): MNHEY, SMNVEV (reference sequence). The CDR3 DNA reads TGTGCCAGCGGAACCTACAGCTCCTACAATGAGCAGTTCTTC. It codes for CASGTYSSYNEQFF.

The chain links TRBV2 to TRBJ1-4, with TRBD1 as a possible D gene (6 bases). Per germline, CDR1 SNHLY and CDR2 FYNNEI. The CDR3 has 14 residues. Trimming pared 2 bases from V and 8 bases from J, leaving 12 bases between. CDR3 residues: CASSELAGEEKLFF. CDR3 in DNA: TGTGCCAGCAGTGAATTGGCAGGGGAGGAAAAACTGTTTTTT.

The chain recombines TRBV5-1 with TRBJ1-1; D call uncertain. Trimming shortened V by 2 bases and J by 3 bases, and 11 bases separated the two germline ends. CDR1 is SGHRS, CDR2 YFSETQ, per germline. This CDR3 region has 14 residues. The CDR3 reads CASSFGRTDTEAFF. The CDR3 DNA reads TGCGCCAGCAGCTTTGGGCGCACGGACACTGAAGCTTTCTTT. Combining the CDR3 with reference TRBV5-1 and TRBJ1-1 gives the whole variable domain KAGVTQTPRYLIKTRGQQVTLSCSPISGHRSVSWYQQTPGQGLQFLFEYFSETQRNKGNFPGRFSGRQFSNSRSEMNVSTLELGDSALYLCASSFGRTDTEAFFGQGTRLTVV.

The genes are TRBV5-1 and TRBJ2-5; the match to TRBD1 covers 8 bases. The DNA end lines up better with TRBJ2-7; the J call may be wrong. This CDR3 comprises 14 residues. CDR1 and CDR2 (germline): SGHRS, YFSETQ. CDR3 nucleotide sequence: TGCGCCAGCAGCCCGGACAGGGTAGGAAACGAGCAGTACTTC. This sequence encodes CASSPDRVGNEQYF.

The chain uses TRBV5-5 and TRBJ2-3, with a weak D call TRBD1 (5 bases). The germline CDR1 and CDR2 sequences are SGHKS and YYEKEE (reference sequence). V gave up 0 bases and J gave up 6 bases, with 20 bases separating them. This CDR3 region has 17 residues. The CDR3 protein is CASSLVWARDSSDTQYF. DNA for the CDR3: TGTGCCAGCAGCTTGGTATGGGCCAGGGATTCGTCTGATACGCAGTATTTT. Together with reference TRBV5-5 and TRBJ2-3, the CDR3 gives the full variable domain: DAGVTQSPTHLIKTRGQQVTLRCSPISGHKSVSWYQQVLGQGPQFIFQYYEKEERGRGNFPDRFSARQFPNYSSELNVNALLLGDSALYLCASSLVWARDSSDTQYFGPGTRLTVL.

The chain employs TRBV10-3 and TRBJ2-7; 10 bases are a match to TRBD2. The V gene end was trimmed by 6 bases and the J gene end by 5 bases; junction bases not matched to a gene: 7. CDR1 ENHRY and CDR2 SYGVKD come from the germline V gene. This CDR3 contains 14 residues. In nucleotides, the CDR3 is TGTGCCATCAGGGGGGCGGGACTAGCGAACGAGCAGTACTTC. Protein sequence: CAIRGAGLANEQYF.

This chain links TRBV6-1 with TRBJ1-5; D is undetermined. The CDR3 covers 15 residues. Trimming took 4 bases from V and 7 from J, leaving 17 bases between them. Germline-derived CDR1 and CDR2 are MNHNS and SASEGT. The CDR3 region has the DNA TGTGCCAGCAGTGGAACGGACCTACCGGGACAGCCCCAGCATTTT. Translated, it gives CASSGTDLPGQPQHF.

This clone occurred a few times. The genes are TRBV18 and TRBJ1-1; 7 positions agree with TRBD1. The CDR3 has 12 residues. The V segment lost 6 bases and the J segment 7 bases; nucleotides outside the gene matches: 5. Germline CDR1 reads KGHSH; CDR2 reads LQKENI. This chain's CDR3 is CASSLRDSEAFF. In nucleotides, the CDR3 is TGTGCCAGCTCCCTCCGGGACAGTGAAGCTTTCTTT.

The rearrangement uses TRBV2 and TRBJ2-5, with D maybe TRBD1 (6 bases). Trimming pared 7 bases from V and 5 bases from J, leaving 14 bases between. Germline CDR1 and CDR2: SNHLY and FYNNEI. The CDR3 has 13 residues. Written as DNA, the CDR3 is TGTGCCAGCACCAAGGACAGCAGGGAGACCCAGTACTTC. Translation gives CASTKDSRETQYF.

The table lists this clone with a few counts. The V gene is TRBV7-9, the J gene TRBJ1-6; maybe TRBD1 (5 bases). Trimming took off 6 bases at V and 14 bases at J, with 14 bases between the two ends. The V gene's germline CDR1 is SEHNR and CDR2 FQNEAQ (reference sequence). The CDR3 runs to 12 residues. The CDR3 sequence: CASRKGPSALHF. The CDR3 nucleotides read TGTGCCAGCAGAAAGGGGCCGTCGGCCCTCCACTTT.

This clone was observed a few times. This rearrangement joins TRBV5-5 to TRBJ2-1, with a weak D call TRBD1 (6 bases). V gave up 2 bases and J gave up 6 bases, with 9 bases separating them. The CDR3 runs to 13 residues. Per germline, CDR1 SGHKS and CDR2 YYEKEE (reference sequence). DNA for the CDR3: TGTGCCAGCAGCTTAGCCAGGGGCAATGAGCAGTTCTTC. As protein: CASSLARGNEQFF.

The chain has TRBV18 and TRBJ2-3; TRBD2 might be the D (6 bases). The CDR3 consists of 15 residues. Trimming stripped 2 bases from V and 1 base from J, with 10 bases between. In germline, CDR1 is KGHSH, CDR2 LQKENI. DNA for the CDR3: TGTGCCAGCTCACCAAGCGGGCGCGGCACAGATACGCAGTATTTT. Its protein is CASSPSGRGTDTQYF.

This clone was counted once. The chain joins TRBV28 to TRBJ2-7; 11 bases line up with TRBD2. V was pared by 4 bases and J by 2 bases, with 7 bases of the junction left unmatched. The germline V gene has CDR1 MDHEN and CDR2 SYDVKM. The CDR3 consists of 16 residues. The CDR3: CASSSQTSGTTYEQYF. The CDR3 coding sequence is TGTGCCAGCAGTTCCCAGACTAGCGGGACAACCTACGAGCAGTACTTC.

This clone was recorded a few times. V is TRBV5-1 and J is TRBJ2-3; D perhaps matches TRBD2 (6 bases). This CDR3 has 16 amino acids. CDR1 is SGHRS and CDR2 is YFSETQ in the germline V gene. Trimming stripped 0 bases from V and 0 bases from J, with 11 bases between. CDR3 sequence: CASSLVAEGSTDTQYF. The CDR3 DNA reads TGCGCCAGCAGCTTGGTAGCGGAGGGGAGCACAGATACGCAGTATTTT. Full variable domain (remainder filled in from reference TRBV5-1 and TRBJ2-3): KAGVTQTPRYLIKTRGQQVTLSCSPISGHRSVSWYQQTPGQGLQFLFEYFSETQRNKGNFPGRFSGRQFSNSRSEMNVSTLELGDSALYLCASSLVAEGSTDTQYFGPGTRLTVL.

DNA for the CDR3: TGTGCCAGCAGCCTTCATCCCAGGGGGTTGAACACTGAAGCTTTCTTT. Translated: CASSLHPRGLNTEAFF. The chain recombines TRBV28 with TRBJ1-1; 7 nucleotides match TRBD1. The V gene end was trimmed by 6 bases and the J gene end by 0 bases; junction bases not matched to a gene: 10. Germline CDR1 and CDR2: MDHEN and SYDVKM. The CDR3 covers 16 residues.

This clone was counted between two and nine times. This chain uses TRBV10-1 with TRBJ2-1; the match to TRBD1 covers 8 bases. The CDR3 spans 15 residues. The V and J ends lost 6 bases and 4 bases, in that order; junction bases with no gene match: 8. The V gene's germline CDR1 is WNHNN and CDR2 SYGVQD (reference sequence). In DNA, the CDR3 is TGCGCCAGCAGCCCATTCGGGACAGGATACAATGAGCAGTTCTTC. Its translation: CASSPFGTGYNEQFF.

This clone was picked up a small number of times. The chain employs TRBV10-1 and TRBJ2-7, with 7 bases identical to TRBD1. CDR3 length: 12 residues. V lost 5 bases, J lost 7 bases, and 5 bases stayed unmatched. Germline V CDR1 and CDR2: WNHNN, SYGVQD (reference sequence). CDR3 in amino acids: CASSWDRGEQYF. CDR3 sequence (DNA): TGCGCCAGCAGTTGGGACAGAGGGGAGCAGTACTTC.

V gene TRBV5-6 combines with J gene TRBJ2-7, with 8 nucleotides matching TRBD1. V gave up 2 bases and J gave up 3 bases; unmatched junction bases: 10. The CDR3 has 16 residues. From germline, CDR1 is SGHDT and CDR2 YYEEEE. The CDR3 DNA follows: TGTGCCAGCAGCTTCCCTCCAGGGGGCGCTCACTACGAGCAGTACTTC. Translation gives CASSFPPGGAHYEQYF.